The sequence of this T cell receptor beta chain was determined in a study of OX40 agonist ivuxolimab in advanced cancers. Overall study context: Clinicians treated patients with ivuxolimab, an agonistic anti-OX40 (CD134) antibody. Enrollees could have had prior anti-PD-1, anti-PD-L1 or anti-CTLA-4 therapy, which about 40% had received. The study, taken as a whole, reports: Mean expanded clone counts were higher in CD8+ than CD4+ T cells.

In regard to this clone: Its antigen is as yet unknown.

Individuals having autoimmune disease history or systemic immunosuppression were not enrolled. The germline V gene has CDR1 LNHDA and CDR2 SQIVND (reference sequence). The V end lost 6 bases, the J end lost 0 bases, and 11 bases lay between the germline ends. CDR3 length equals 14 residues. Sequencing used immunoSEQ multiplex PCR; TCRdb keeps in-frame clones, though not all of them. This table holds around 72,000 clones, about 86% found once. The sample here was CD4+ or CD8+ T cells sorted from blood, taken in a trial of the OX40 agonist ivuxolimab. The chain couples TRBV19 to TRBJ1-1; TRBD1 might be the D (5 bases). The sequence derives from an adult with an advanced solid tumor such as melanoma, head and neck, liver or kidney cancer. The chain's CDR3 is CASSSGTVNTEAFF. The CDR3 DNA follows: TGTGCCAGTAGCTCCGGGACGGTGAACACTGAAGCTTTCTTT.